The 7 T cell receptor beta chains reported below all come from one sample, sequenced in a study of blood T cell repertoires in COVID-19. Profiling relied on immunoSEQ multiplex PCR, and the TCRdb table lists in-frame clones only, not all of them. In the table there are over 200,000 clones, about 85% of which are singletons. Material: PBMCs or T cells enriched from blood (not recorded which). The source of these receptors is a man aged 25 to 45 who had recovered from COVID-19.

J is TRBJ2-2 and V is TRBV4-2; tentatively, D is TRBD2 (7 bases). Per the germline V gene, CDR1 is LGHNA and CDR2 is YNFKEQ. CDR3 length: 16 amino acids. Trimming left V 0 bases short and J 3 bases short, with 11 bases between. CDR3 sequence: CASSQEGGGHTGELFF. The CDR3 DNA sequence: TGTGCCAGCAGCCAAGAGGGAGGGGGGCACACCGGGGAGCTGTTTTTT.

The J gene is TRBJ2-1, the V gene TRBV28; tentatively, D is TRBD2 (5 bases). V was trimmed by 5 bases and J by 4 bases, leaving 18 bases between them. CDR1 MDHEN and CDR2 SYDVKM come from the germline V gene. The CDR3 length is 16 residues. CDR3 sequence reads: CASSPFKTPGYNEQFF. The DNA for the CDR3 is TGTGCCAGCAGTCCCTTTAAGACTCCGGGATACAATGAGCAGTTCTTC.

This clone has only a few counts. V and J are TRBV3-1 (or the pseudogene TRBV3-2) and TRBJ1-4, with D tentatively TRBD1 (6 bases). Per germline, CDR1 LGHDT and CDR2 YNNKEL (reference sequence). The CDR3 contains 17 residues. V was cut by 2 bases and J by 4 bases, with 17 bases left in between. CDR3 in amino acids: CASSQPKTGGLNEKLFF. CDR3 in DNA: TGTGCCAGCAGCCAACCAAAGACAGGAGGACTTAATGAAAAACTGTTTTTT.

The rearrangement links TRBV5-6 to TRBJ1-1, with D perhaps TRBD1 (5 bases). Per the germline V gene, CDR1 is SGHDT and CDR2 is YYEEEE. V was clipped by 0 bases and J by 5 bases, with 11 bases between them. CDR3 size: 14 residues. The CDR3 DNA reads TGTGCCAGCAGCTTGGCGGGGGTCGGTACTGAAGCTTTCTTT. Protein: CASSLAGVGTEAFF.

The V call is TRBV4-1, the J call TRBJ2-1; D is perhaps TRBD2 (5 bases). The germline CDR1 and CDR2 sequences are MGHRA and YSYEKL. The CDR3 loop spans 15 amino acids. Deletions cut 4 bases from V and 5 bases from J, with 15 bases between. This CDR3 is CASSRGASQDNEQFF. CDR3 sequence (DNA): TGCGCCAGCAGCCGGGGAGCCTCGCAAGACAATGAGCAGTTCTTC.

The chain carries TRBV5-4 and TRBJ2-6; 9 positions agree with TRBD1. The germline gives CDR1 SGHNT, CDR2 YYREEE (reference sequence). With V trimmed by 5 bases and J by 2 bases, 14 bases remained unmatched. This CDR3 region has 19 residues. CDR3 bases: TGTGCCAGCAGACCGAGAGTTCGGGACAGGGCTACTGGGGCCAACGTCCTGACTTTC. Protein: CASRPRVRDRATGANVLTF.

This sequence joins TRBV4-1 and TRBJ1-2; weak D call: TRBD1 (6 bases). Germline V CDR1 and CDR2: MGHRA, YSYEKL. There are 16 residues in the CDR3. V lost 0 bases and J lost 4, with 15 bases in between. The CDR3 DNA follows: TGCGCCAGCAGCCAAGAGTATCAGGGGCGATTCTATGGCTACACCTTC. Protein product: CASSQEYQGRFYGYTF.